This T cell receptor beta chain was profiled in a study of blood T cell repertoires in COVID-19. Background on the study: COVID-19 samples from acute and convalescent phases originated in the United States, Italy and Spain.

Repertoires were generated with immunoSEQ multiplex PCR, while TCRdb's copy carries only in-frame clones and drops some. The profile shows approximately 310,000 clones, 75% to 90% of them singletons. Participants were aged about 18 to 95 years, lived in 24 US areas, and enrolled virtually. Participants' reported clinical history set cohort assignment. With 5 bases removed from V and 1 base from J, the gap between germline ends came to 15 bases. CDR3 size: 16 residues. Per germline, CDR1 SGHAT and CDR2 FQNNGV. This TCR was recovered from a man aged 25-40 years who had recovered from COVID-19. This sequence joins TRBV11-2 and TRBJ1-5; D is possibly TRBD1 (5 bases). Sequenced sample: PBMCs or T cells enriched from blood (not recorded which). CDR3 in amino acids: CASSDGGRSSNQPQHF. The CDR3 DNA reads as TGTGCCAGCAGCGATGGGGGGAGATCGAGCAATCAGCCCCAGCATTTT.